The source of this T cell receptor (beta chain) is a study of cytomegalovirus exposure and HLA in healthy donors. Overall study context: A previous analysis identified around 120 million unique TCR beta sequences derived from roughly 180 million T cells. Notes on the study in general: Within an earlier analysis, most TCR beta V segments proved productive either about 87% or about 30% of the time. The authors enumerated roughly 180 TCR beta chains as linked to cytomegalovirus.

About this clone: Its matching antigen is unknown.

PCR involved 60 Vbeta and 13 Jbeta primers. Assay: immunoSEQ multiplex PCR; the TCRdb copy retains only in-frame clones and omits some. Among approximately 81,000 clones listed, 70% to 75% were seen once. The CDR3 runs 15 residues. Germline-derived CDR1 and CDR2 are MNHEY and SMNVEV (reference sequence). V lost 2 bases and J lost 0, with 11 bases in between. This rearrangement joins TRBV27 to TRBJ2-7; the D gene is possibly TRBD1 (6 bases). Specimen: PBMCs. The TCR sequence derives from a woman aged 45 to 65 in good health and CMV-seropositive. In DNA, the CDR3 is TGTGCCAGCAGTTTAGGGCAGGGGCTCTCCTACGAGCAGTACTTC. Translation: CASSLGQGLSYEQYF.